The 24 T cell receptor beta chains below come from one sample, sequenced in a study of metastatic and nonmetastatic thyroid tumors. Via MiXCR, TCRdb re-called the PCR reads. The sample records several thousand clones, about a sixth being singletons. None of the patients had undergone any treatment ahead of thyroid surgery. The sample consisted of adjacent normal tissue. All receptors come from a male donor with papillary thyroid cancer or a benign thyroid nodule (not recorded which). Some clones in this sample may be carry-over from other donors' samples.

The chain uses TRBV28 and TRBJ1-1; possible D gene TRBD1, 5 bases. V was trimmed by 3 bases and J by 3 bases, leaving 14 bases between them. Germline loops: CDR1 MDHEN, CDR2 SYDVKM. The length of the CDR3 is 15 residues. CDR3 region: CASSFLGLGDTEAFF. The CDR3 region has the DNA TGTGCCAGCAGTTTTCTGGGTCTGGGGGACACTGAAGCTTTCTTT.

This chain connects TRBV6-5 to TRBJ1-6; D is perhaps TRBD1 (5 bases). The CDR3 spans 16 residues. CDR1 is MNHEY, CDR2 SVGAGI, per germline. V was pared by 2 bases and J by 9 bases, with 17 bases between. CDR3 DNA sequence: TGTGCCAGCAGTTACACTGAGATGGGGGGGGGTTCACCCCTCCACTTT. It translates to CASSYTEMGGGSPLHF.

By share, this clone ranks as large. The chain combines TRBV6-1 with TRBJ1-1; a possible D gene is TRBD1 (5 bases). CDR1 and CDR2 (germline): MNHNS, SASEGT. The length of the CDR3 is 13 residues. Trimming took 2 bases from V and 5 from J, leaving 9 bases between them. Here the CDR3 reads CASSERGRTEAFF. CDR3 DNA: TGTGCCAGCAGTGAAAGGGGTAGGACTGAAGCTTTCTTT.

V and J are TRBV28 and TRBJ2-7, with D maybe TRBD1 (6 bases). The germline CDR1 and CDR2 sequences are MDHEN and SYDVKM. Trimming removed 7 bases at V and 2 bases at J, with 18 bases between. The length of the CDR3 is 15 residues. DNA of the CDR3: TGTGCCAGCACCGGGTGGACAGATTCTACCTACGAGCAGTACTTC. Amino acid sequence: CASTGWTDSTYEQYF.

This clone was seen a few times. The chain links TRBV5-1 to TRBJ1-1; TRBD1 aligns across 8 bases. V was clipped by 3 bases and J by 0 bases; unmatched bases: 4. This CDR3 contains 15 residues. Per the germline V gene, CDR1 is SGHRS and CDR2 is YFSETQ. The CDR3 loop reads CASSSSQGVNTEAFF. Here the CDR3 DNA reads TGCGCCAGCAGCTCTTCACAGGGGGTGAACACTGAAGCTTTCTTT.

There are a few counts of this clone. The rearrangement joins TRBV27 to TRBJ1-6; unclear D gene. The V gene lost 6 bases and the J gene lost 4 bases, with 7 bases spanning the gap. Germline-derived CDR1 and CDR2 are MNHEY and SMNVEV (reference sequence). The CDR3 loop spans 13 amino acids. The CDR3 nucleotides read TGTGCCAGCAGCCCTATTTATAATTCACCCCTCCACTTT. Its translation: CASSPIYNSPLHF.

The table lists this clone with a few counts. V is TRBV6-1 and J is TRBJ2-2; 9 bases line up with TRBD1. Looked up from germline, CDR1 is MNHNS and CDR2 is SASEGT. The CDR3 is 14 residues long. The ends lost 4 bases at V and 5 bases at J; junction bases unmatched: 2. The CDR3 DNA is TGTGCCAGCAGTGGGGACAGGGAAACCGGGGAGCTGTTTTTT. The encoded protein is CASSGDRETGELFF.

A few counts support this clone. The J gene is TRBJ1-5, the V gene TRBV2; 7 bases align to TRBD1. V lost 8 bases and J lost 2; bases outside the gene matches: 9. CDR3 length: 15 residues. Germline V gene data show CDR1 as SNHLY and CDR2 as FYNNEI. CDR3 residues: CASSVLGTGNQPQHF. The CDR3 bases are TGTGCCAGCTCTGTCCTCGGGACAGGCAATCAGCCCCAGCATTTT.

The V gene is TRBV24-1, the J gene TRBJ2-1; possibly TRBD1 for D (5 bases). The CDR3 length is 15 residues. CDR1 and CDR2 from the germline V gene are KGHDR and SFDVKD. Trimming stripped 4 bases from V and 10 bases from J, with 19 bases between. The CDR3 bases are TGTGCCACCAGTGACCGAGACGGACACCAAACAGAGCAGTTCTTC. Protein sequence: CATSDRDGHQTEQFF.

This clone is labeled as medium-sized. The rearrangement joins TRBV11-2 to TRBJ2-1; the match to TRBD1 covers 7 bases. This CDR3 spans 15 amino acids. The germline V gene encodes CDR1 SGHAT and CDR2 FQNNGV. V trimming: 4 bases; J trimming: 4 bases; junction bases outside the gene matches: 7. The chain's CDR3 is CASSSGTDFYNEQFF. The CDR3 DNA sequence: TGTGCCAGCAGCTCCGGGACAGATTTTTACAATGAGCAGTTCTTC. The full variable domain, its missing parts supplied by reference TRBV11-2 and TRBJ2-1, is EAGVAQSPRYKIIEKRQSVAFWCNPISGHATLYWYQQILGQGPKLLIQFQNNGVVDDSQLPKDRFSAERLKGVDSTLKIQPAKLEDSAVYLCASSSGTDFYNEQFFGPGTRLTVL.

In its sample, this clone was seen once. The chain combines TRBV20-1 with TRBJ2-1, with D possibly matching TRBD1 (6 bases). This CDR3 is 11 amino acids long. Trimming left V 7 bases short and J 8 bases short, with 12 bases between. CDR1 is DFQATT and CDR2 is SNEGSKA in the germline V gene (reference sequence). The chain's CDR3 is CSVYRVHEQFF. CDR3 DNA sequence: TGCAGTGTTTACAGGGTACATGAGCAGTTCTTC.

This clone was observed a handful of times. The chain links TRBV20-1 to TRBJ1-6, with a weak D call TRBD1 (6 bases). The CDR3 is 14 amino acids. Germline-derived CDR1 and CDR2 are DFQATT and SNEGSKA (reference sequence). Trimming shortened V by 0 bases and J by 9 bases, and 12 bases separated the two germline ends. The CDR3: CSARDQGRFSPLHF. DNA for the CDR3: TGCAGTGCTAGAGATCAGGGGAGATTTTCACCCCTCCACTTT.

This chain's CDR3 is CASGTGASAEESVDTQYF. The CDR3 DNA sequence: TGTGCCAGCGGTACAGGAGCGTCCGCCGAAGAGTCGGTAGATACGCAGTACTTC. The gene calls are TRBV3-1 and TRBJ2-4; maybe TRBD1 (5 bases). Germline V gene sequence: CDR1 LGHDT, CDR2 YNNKEL (reference sequence). The length of the CDR3 is 18 residues. V lost 8 bases, J lost 13 bases, and 36 bases lay in between.

This clone was observed a single time. J is TRBJ2-1 and V is TRBV19, with D perhaps TRBD1 (6 bases). This CDR3 is built from 16 residues. The V end was cut by 4 bases, the J end by 0 bases, with 13 bases between. Germline lookup yields CDR1 LNHDA and CDR2 SQIVND (reference sequence). CDR3 sequence: CASSTSHRASYNEQFF. Here the CDR3 DNA reads TGTGCCAGTAGTACCTCCCACAGGGCCTCCTACAATGAGCAGTTCTTC.

Ten or more counts support this clone. This chain connects TRBV6-5 to TRBJ1-3; unclear D gene. The CDR3 spans 15 residues. In germline, CDR1 is MNHEY, CDR2 SVGAGI. Trimming cost V 2 bases and J 0 bases, with 8 bases left between them. The CDR3 sequence: CASSYVPSSGNTIYF. The CDR3 coding sequence is TGTGCCAGCAGTTACGTACCGAGCTCTGGAAACACCATATATTTT.

A remark on this clone: Within the sample, other DNA sequences also encode this same CDR3. The chain uses TRBV6-1 and TRBJ1-1; no definite D call. The V gene lost 7 bases and the J gene lost 5 bases, with 14 bases spanning the gap. The CDR3 contains 13 residues. Germline lookup yields CDR1 MNHNS and CDR2 SASEGT. The CDR3 nucleotides are TGTGCCAGCACACTAACCGGTGGTACTGAAGCTTTCTTT. As protein: CASTLTGGTEAFF.

The chain carries TRBV3-1 and TRBJ2-7; D ambiguous. CDR1 LGHDT and CDR2 YNNKEL come from the germline V gene (reference sequence). Trimming took off 6 bases at V and 6 bases at J, with 15 bases between the two ends. This CDR3 contains 13 residues. This chain's CDR3 is CASSPSITSEQYF. The CDR3 nucleotides read TGTGCCAGCAGTCCTTCCATCACCTCCGAGCAGTACTTC.

The chain is built from TRBV7-3 and TRBJ2-2, with D hard to call. The CDR3 consists of 13 residues. V lost 5 bases and J 9 bases, leaving 13 bases between the germline ends. CDR1 SGHTA and CDR2 FQGTGA come from the germline V gene. The CDR3 here is CASSENPGRELFF. CDR3 nucleotides: TGTGCCAGCAGCGAAAACCCCGGCAGGGAGCTGTTTTTT.

The chain has TRBV6-1 and TRBJ1-2; no clear D gene. Germline CDR1 MNHNS, CDR2 SASEGT. This CDR3 comprises 12 residues. CDR3 protein: CALLGTNYGYTF. CDR3 DNA: TGTGCGCTCCTGGGTACTAACTATGGCTACACCTTC.

In DNA, the CDR3 is TGTGCCAGCAGGGGACAGGTCTTTCTCACTGAAGCTTTCTTT. It codes for CASRGQVFLTEAFF. The chain employs TRBV12-3 or TRBV12-4 and TRBJ1-1; 8 bases line up with TRBD1. This CDR3 is 14 amino acids long. V was clipped by 6 bases and J by 4 bases; unmatched bases: 7.

CDR3 sequence (DNA): TGTGCCAGCAGTAATAGCGGGAGATTTTTTAATGAGCAGTTCTTC. As protein: CASSNSGRFFNEQFF. This sequence joins TRBV28 and TRBJ2-1, with 9 nucleotides matching TRBD2. The CDR3 covers 15 residues. The germline CDR1 and CDR2 sequences are MDHEN and SYDVKM. J lost 7 bases, V lost 5 bases, and 9 bases had no gene match.

This clone has more than one count but fewer than ten. The chain is built from TRBV28 and TRBJ1-1, with D perhaps matching TRBD1 (6 bases). The CDR3 sequence is 13 residues long. The V and J ends lost 5 bases and 7 bases respectively, with 14 bases between them. Germline V lookup: CDR1 MDHEN, CDR2 SYDVKM. The CDR3 DNA follows: TGTGCCAGCAGTCATCGGGGGGCGATTGAAGCTTTCTTT. Translating gives CASSHRGAIEAFF.

By sample share, this clone is medium-sized (0.01 to 0.1%). This chain connects TRBV19 to TRBJ1-1; a possible D gene is TRBD1 (5 bases). The germline gives CDR1 LNHDA, CDR2 SQIVND (reference sequence). This CDR3 region has 13 residues. Trimming pared 6 bases from V and 5 bases from J, leaving 13 bases between. The CDR3 is CASRGPGTTEAFF. In nucleotides, the CDR3 is TGTGCCAGTAGGGGACCGGGGACGACTGAAGCTTTCTTT. Combining the CDR3 with reference TRBV19 and TRBJ1-1 gives the whole variable domain DGGITQSPKYLFRKEGQNVTLSCEQNLNHDAMYWYRQDPGQGLRLIYYSQIVNDFQKGDIAEGYSVSREKKESFPLTVTSAQKNPTAFYLCASRGPGTTEAFFGQGTRLTVV.

This clone was seen a handful of times. A read error may account for a junction end that differs from germline. Other DNA sequences in the same sample also yield this CDR3. The chain is built from TRBV27 and TRBJ2-3; no firm D call. The germline V gene has CDR1 MNHEY and CDR2 SMNVEV (reference sequence). The length of the CDR3 is 14 residues. In nucleotides, the CDR3 is TGTGCCAGCAGTTTAAAGCTTAGCACAGATACACAGTATTTT. Its protein product is CASSLKLSTDTQYF.